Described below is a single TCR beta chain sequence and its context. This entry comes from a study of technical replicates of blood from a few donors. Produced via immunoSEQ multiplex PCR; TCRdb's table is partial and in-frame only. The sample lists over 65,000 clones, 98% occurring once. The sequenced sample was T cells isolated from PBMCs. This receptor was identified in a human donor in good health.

The CDR3 sequence is CASSLLSQETQYF. The CDR3 nucleotides are TGTGCCAGCAGCTTGCTATCCCAAGAGACCCAGTACTTC. The chain recombines TRBV5-4 with TRBJ2-5; D remains ambiguous. The CDR3 runs 13 residues. CDR1 SGHNT and CDR2 YYREEE come from the germline V gene (reference sequence). V was clipped by 1 base and J by 1 base, with 5 bases between them.